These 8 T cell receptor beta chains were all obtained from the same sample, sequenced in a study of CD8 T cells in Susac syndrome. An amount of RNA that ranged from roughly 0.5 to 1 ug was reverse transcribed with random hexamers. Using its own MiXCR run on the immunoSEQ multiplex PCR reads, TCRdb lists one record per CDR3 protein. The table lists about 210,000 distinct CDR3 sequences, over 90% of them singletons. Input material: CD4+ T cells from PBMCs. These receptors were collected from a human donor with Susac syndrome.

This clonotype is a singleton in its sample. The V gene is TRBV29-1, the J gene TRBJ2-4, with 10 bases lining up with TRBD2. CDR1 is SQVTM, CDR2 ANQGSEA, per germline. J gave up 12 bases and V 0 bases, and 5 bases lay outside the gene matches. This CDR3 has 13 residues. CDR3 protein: CSVEEAGGQDQYF. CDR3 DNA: TGCAGCGTTGAAGAAGCGGGGGGGCAGGATCAGTACTTC.

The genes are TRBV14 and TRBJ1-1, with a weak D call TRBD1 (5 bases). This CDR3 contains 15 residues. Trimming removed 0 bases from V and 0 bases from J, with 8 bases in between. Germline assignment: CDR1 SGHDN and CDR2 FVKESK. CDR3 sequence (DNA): TGTGCCAGCAGCCAAGACCTGGGGCTGAACACTGAAGCTTTCTTT. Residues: CASSQDLGLNTEAFF.

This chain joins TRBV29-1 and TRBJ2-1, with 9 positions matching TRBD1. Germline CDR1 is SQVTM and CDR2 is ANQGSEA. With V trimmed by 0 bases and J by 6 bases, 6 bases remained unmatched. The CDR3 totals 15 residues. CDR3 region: CSVEDGTGLANEQFF. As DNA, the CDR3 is TGCAGCGTTGAAGACGGGACAGGGCTAGCCAATGAGCAGTTCTTC.

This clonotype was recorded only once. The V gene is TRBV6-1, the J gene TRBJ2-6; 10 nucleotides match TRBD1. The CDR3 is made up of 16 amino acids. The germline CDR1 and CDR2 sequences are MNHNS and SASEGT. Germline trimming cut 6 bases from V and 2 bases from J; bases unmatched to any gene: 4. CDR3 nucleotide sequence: TGTGCCAGCAGAGGTGGACAGGGGGCTGGGGCCAACGTCCTGACTTTC. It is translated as CASRGGQGAGANVLTF.

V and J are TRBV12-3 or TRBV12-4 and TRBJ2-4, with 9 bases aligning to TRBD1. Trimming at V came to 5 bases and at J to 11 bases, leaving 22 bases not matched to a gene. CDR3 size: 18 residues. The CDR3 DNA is TGTGCCAGCAGTGCCCGGACCTTACTCAGGACAGGGGAGGGGGTTCAGTACTTC. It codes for CASSARTLLRTGEGVQYF.

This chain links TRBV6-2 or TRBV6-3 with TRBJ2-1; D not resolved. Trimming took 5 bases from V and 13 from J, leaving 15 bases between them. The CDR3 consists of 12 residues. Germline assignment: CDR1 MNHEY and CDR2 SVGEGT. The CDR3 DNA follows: TGTGCCAGCAGTCCTCGACCTACACGTCAGTTCTTC. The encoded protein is CASSPRPTRQFF.

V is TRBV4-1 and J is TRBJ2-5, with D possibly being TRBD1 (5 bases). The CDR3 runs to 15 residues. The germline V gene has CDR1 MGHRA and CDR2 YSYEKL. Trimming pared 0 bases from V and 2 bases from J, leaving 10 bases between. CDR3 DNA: TGCGCCAGCAGCCAAGACCCAGGACAACAAGAGACCCAGTACTTC. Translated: CASSQDPGQQETQYF.

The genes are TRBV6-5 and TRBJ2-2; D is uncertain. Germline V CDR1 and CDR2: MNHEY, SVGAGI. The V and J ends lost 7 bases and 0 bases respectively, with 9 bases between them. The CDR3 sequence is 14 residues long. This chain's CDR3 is CASKEPPNTGELFF. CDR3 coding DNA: TGTGCCAGCAAGGAGCCGCCGAACACCGGGGAGCTGTTTTTT.